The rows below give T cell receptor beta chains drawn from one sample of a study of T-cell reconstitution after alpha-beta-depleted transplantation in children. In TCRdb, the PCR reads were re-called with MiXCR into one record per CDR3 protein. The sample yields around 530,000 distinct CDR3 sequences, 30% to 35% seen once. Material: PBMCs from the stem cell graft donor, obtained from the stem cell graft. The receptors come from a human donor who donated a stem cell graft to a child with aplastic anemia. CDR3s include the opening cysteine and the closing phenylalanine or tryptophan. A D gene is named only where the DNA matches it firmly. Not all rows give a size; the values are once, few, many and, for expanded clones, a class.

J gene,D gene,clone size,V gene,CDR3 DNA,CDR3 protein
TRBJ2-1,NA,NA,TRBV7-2,TGTGCCAGCAGCCCTCGACTAGGCTCATTTCGTTCCAATGAGCAGTTCTTC,CASSPRLGSFRSNEQFF
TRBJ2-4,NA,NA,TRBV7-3,TGTGCCAGCAGCTCGGGACCAAGTTTAAACATTCAGTACTTC,CASSSGPSLNIQYF
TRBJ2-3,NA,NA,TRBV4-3,TGCGCCAGCAGCCGGGTGGCCGGAGATACGCAGTATTTT,CASSRVAGDTQYF
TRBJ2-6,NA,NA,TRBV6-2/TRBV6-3,TGTGCCAGCGGGGTGACGTATCGGGGCAGGGAAGCTGGTGGGGCCAACGTCCTGACTTTC,CASGVTYRGREAGGANVLTF
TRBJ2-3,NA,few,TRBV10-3,TGTGCCATCAGTGGGACAGCCGTTCCGAATACGCAGTATTTT,CAISGTAVPNTQYF
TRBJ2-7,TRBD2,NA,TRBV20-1,TGCAGTGCTAGGTCCTCCCTAGCGGGAGATTACGAGCAGTACTTC,CSARSSLAGDYEQYF
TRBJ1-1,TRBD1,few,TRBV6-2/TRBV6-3,TGTGCCAGCAGCGAGGGACTATTTGGGACAGGGTGGACTGAAGCTTTCTTT,CASSEGLFGTGWTEAFF
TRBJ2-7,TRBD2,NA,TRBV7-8,TGTGCCAGCAGCATCCTAGCGGGAGCAGGTCCTTACGAGCAGTACTTC,CASSILAGAGPYEQYF
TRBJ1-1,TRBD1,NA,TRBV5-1,TGCGCCAGCAGCGGAAGACAGGGGGCGGAAGCTGAAGCTTTCTTT,CASSGRQGAEAEAFF
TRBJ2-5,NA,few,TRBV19,TGTGCCAGTAGTACTACGGCGGAGACCCAGTACTTC,CASSTTAETQYF
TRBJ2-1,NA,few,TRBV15,TGTGCCACCAGCAGAGAGACGGGAAGTTACAATGAGCAGTTCTTC,CATSRETGSYNEQFF
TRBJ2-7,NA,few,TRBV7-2,TGTGCCAGCAGCTTAGGGGGGACTGGGGGGTCCTACGAGCAGTACTTC,CASSLGGTGGSYEQYF
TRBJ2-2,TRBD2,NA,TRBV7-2,TGTGCCAGCAGCTTGTGGACTAGCATGAACACCGGGGAGCTGTTTTTT,CASSLWTSMNTGELFF
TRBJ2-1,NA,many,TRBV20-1,TGCAGTGCTAGAGAAGCGCTTACCTACAATGAGCAGTTCTTC,CSAREALTYNEQFF
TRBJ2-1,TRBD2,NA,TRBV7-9,TGTGCCAGCAGCTCCGACATCGGGAGGGGGGTTGAGCAGTTCTTC,CASSSDIGRGVEQFF
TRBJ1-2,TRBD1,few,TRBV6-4,TGTGCCAGCAGTTCAGGGGGCGCAAATGGCTACACCTTC,CASSSGGANGYTF
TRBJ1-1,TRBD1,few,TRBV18,TGTGCCAGCTCACTAGGGACAGGGAGAGGTACTGAAGCTTTCTTT,CASSLGTGRGTEAFF
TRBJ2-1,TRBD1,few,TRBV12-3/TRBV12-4,TGTGCCACATGCAGGGGGTCCTACAATGAGCAGTTCTTC,CATCRGSYNEQFF
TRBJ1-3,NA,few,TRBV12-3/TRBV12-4,TGTGCCAGCAGTCATTCCCCGGGGCTGTTGGGTGGAAACACCATATATTTT,CASSHSPGLLGGNTIYF
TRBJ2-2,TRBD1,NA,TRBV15,TGTGCCACCAGCAGAGATTTGGGACAGGGCACCGGGGAGCTGTTTTTT,CATSRDLGQGTGELFF
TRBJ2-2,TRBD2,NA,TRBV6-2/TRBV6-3,TGTGCCAGCAGTTCGGGACTAGCGGGAGTAATACTGAGGAACACCGGGGAGCTGTTTTTT,CASSSGLAGVILRNTGELFF
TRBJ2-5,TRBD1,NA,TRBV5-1,TGCGCCAGCAGCCTGGGACAGGGGGCCCTCCAAGAGACCCAGTACTTC,CASSLGQGALQETQYF
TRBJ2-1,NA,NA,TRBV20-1,TGCAGTGCTAGAGATCCCCAGAGGAATGAGCAGTTCTTC,CSARDPQRNEQFF
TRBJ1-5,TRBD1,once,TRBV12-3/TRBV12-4,TGTGCCAGCAGTCTCGCCGGGACAGGGGGCAAGGTCAATCAGCCCCAGCATTTT,CASSLAGTGGKVNQPQHF
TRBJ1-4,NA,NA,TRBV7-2,TGTGCCAGTGGACTGCCGGGTGAAAAACTGTTTTTT,CASGLPGEKLFF
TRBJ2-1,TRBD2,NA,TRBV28,TGTGCCAGCAGTCGGAGGCGGACTAGCGGAGGGGGCAATTATGAGCAGTTCTTC,CASSRRRTSGGGNYEQFF
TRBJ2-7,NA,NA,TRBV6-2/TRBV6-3,TGTGCCAGCAGCGTCTTAGGCTCCTACGAGCAGTACTTC,CASSVLGSYEQYF
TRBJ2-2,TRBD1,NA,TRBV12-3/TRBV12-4,TGTGCCAGCGTCCGACAGGGGAACACCGGGGAGCTGTTTTTT,CASVRQGNTGELFF
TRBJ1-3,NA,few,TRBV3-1,TGTGCCAGCAGCCAAGAGTCGCTCGGGCGCCTAGGAAACACCATATATTTT,CASSQESLGRLGNTIYF
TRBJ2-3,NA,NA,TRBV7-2,TGTGCCAGCAGCTTAGCGAAAGGAGTTGATACGCAGTATTTT,CASSLAKGVDTQYF
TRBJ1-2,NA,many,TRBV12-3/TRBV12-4,TGTGCCAGCAGTTCCGAGGGGCGGTCCTATGGCTACACCTTC,CASSSEGRSYGYTF